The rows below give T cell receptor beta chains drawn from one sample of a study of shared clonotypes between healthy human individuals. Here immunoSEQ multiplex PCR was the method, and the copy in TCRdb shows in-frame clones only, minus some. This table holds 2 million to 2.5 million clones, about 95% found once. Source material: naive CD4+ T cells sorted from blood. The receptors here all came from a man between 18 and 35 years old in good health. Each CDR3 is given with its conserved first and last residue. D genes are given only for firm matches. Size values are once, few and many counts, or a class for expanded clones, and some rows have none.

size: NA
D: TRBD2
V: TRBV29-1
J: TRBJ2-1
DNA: TGCAGCGTTGAACGGGGGACTAGCGGCCACAATGAGCAGTTCTTC
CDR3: CSVERGTSGHNEQFF

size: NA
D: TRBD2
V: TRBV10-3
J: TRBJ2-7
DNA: TGTGCCATCAGTGGACTAGCGGGGACGAGCTCCTACGAGCAGTACTTC
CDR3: CAISGLAGTSSYEQYF

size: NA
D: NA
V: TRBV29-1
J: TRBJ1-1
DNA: TGCAGCGTTCATAGGACGGCTATGAACACTGAAGCTTTCTTT
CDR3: CSVHRTAMNTEAFF

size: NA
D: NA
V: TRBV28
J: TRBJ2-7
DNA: TGTGCCACCACGTCTGGGATCCACCTCGAGCAGTACTTC
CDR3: CATTSGIHLEQYF

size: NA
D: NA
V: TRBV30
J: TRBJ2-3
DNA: TGTGCCTGGATGGGGGCATACACAGATACGCAGTATTTT
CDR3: CAWMGAYTDTQYF

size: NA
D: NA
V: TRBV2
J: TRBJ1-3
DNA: TGTGCCAGCACCATCCCGACCTCTGGAAACACCATATATTTT
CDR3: CASTIPTSGNTIYF

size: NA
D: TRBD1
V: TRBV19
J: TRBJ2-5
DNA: TGTGCCAGTATGACAGGGGGCATGAAGACCCAGTACTTC
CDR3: CASMTGGMKTQYF

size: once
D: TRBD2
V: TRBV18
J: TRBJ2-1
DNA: TGTGCCAGCTCTCCCGAGCTGAAAAGCGGGACCTCAAGCTCCTACAATGAGCAGTTCTTC
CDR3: CASSPELKSGTSSSYNEQFF

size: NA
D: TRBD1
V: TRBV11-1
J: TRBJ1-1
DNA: TGTGCCAGCAGCTTACTTCAGGGGGTTAACACTGAAGCTTTCTTT
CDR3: CASSLLQGVNTEAFF

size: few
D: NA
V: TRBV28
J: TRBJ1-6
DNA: TGTGCCAGCAGTACAGCCGACATTAGGGATTCACCCCTCCACTTT
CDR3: CASSTADIRDSPLHF

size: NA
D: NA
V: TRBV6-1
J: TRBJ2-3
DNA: TGTGCCGGGCGGAGCGCTAGCACAGATACGCAGTATTTT
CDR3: CAGRSASTDTQYF

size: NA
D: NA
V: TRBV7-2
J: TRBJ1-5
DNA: TGTGCCAGCAGCTTAGAACACCTCAATCAGCCCCAGCATTTT
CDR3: CASSLEHLNQPQHF

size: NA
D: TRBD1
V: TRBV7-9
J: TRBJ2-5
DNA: TGTGCCAGCAGCCCCCAGACAGGGCCTCCACAAGAGACCCAGTACTTC
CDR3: CASSPQTGPPQETQYF

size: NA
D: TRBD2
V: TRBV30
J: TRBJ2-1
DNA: TGTGCCTGGAGTGTATCTAGCGGGACCTACAATGAGCAGTTCTTC
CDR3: CAWSVSSGTYNEQFF

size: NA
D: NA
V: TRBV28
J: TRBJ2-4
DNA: TGTGCCAGCAGTACCCCCCAGGTCGAGGGAAACATTCAGTACTTC
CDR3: CASSTPQVEGNIQYF

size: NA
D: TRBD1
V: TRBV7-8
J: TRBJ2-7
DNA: TGTGCCAGCAGCCCCGGACAGGGGTACGAGCAGTACTTC
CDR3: CASSPGQGYEQYF

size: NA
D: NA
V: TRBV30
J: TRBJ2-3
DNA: TGTGCCTGGAGTCAGGGCTCTTTGACAGATACGCAGTATTTT
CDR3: CAWSQGSLTDTQYF

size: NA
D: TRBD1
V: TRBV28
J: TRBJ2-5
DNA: TGTGCCAGCAGTTTACCGACAGGGGTTAAGACCCAGTACTTC
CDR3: CASSLPTGVKTQYF

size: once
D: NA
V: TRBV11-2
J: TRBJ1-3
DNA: TGTGCCAGCAGCTTAAAGGCTGGGGCCTCTGGAAACACCATATATTTT
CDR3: CASSLKAGASGNTIYF

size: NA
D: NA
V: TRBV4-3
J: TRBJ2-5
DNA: TGCGCCAGCAGCCAAGATCTTGCGGGTGGGCTCCAAGAGACCCAGTACTTC
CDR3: CASSQDLAGGLQETQYF

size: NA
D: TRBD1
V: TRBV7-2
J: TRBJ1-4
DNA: TGTGCCAGCAGCTCGGACAGGGTAGGGACTGAAAAACTGTTTTTT
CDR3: CASSSDRVGTEKLFF

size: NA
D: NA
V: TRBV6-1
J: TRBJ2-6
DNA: TGTGCCAGCAGCGGCAGGGTGTCTGGGGCCAACGTCCTGACTTTC
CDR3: CASSGRVSGANVLTF

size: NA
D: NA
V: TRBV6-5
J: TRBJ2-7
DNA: TGTGCCAGCAGTTACTCGCAGGGCTACGAGCAGTACTTC
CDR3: CASSYSQGYEQYF

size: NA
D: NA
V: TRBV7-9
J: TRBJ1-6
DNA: TGTGCCAGCAGTCTTGATGGGGATTCACCCCTCCACTTT
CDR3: CASSLDGDSPLHF

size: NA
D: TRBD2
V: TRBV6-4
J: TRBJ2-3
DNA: TGTGCCAGCAGTGTCGGCGGGAGGGCTAAAGATACGCAGTATTTT
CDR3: CASSVGGRAKDTQYF

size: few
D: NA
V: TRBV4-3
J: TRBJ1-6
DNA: TGCGCCAGCAGCCAAGACGTGGGCACACCCCTCCACTTT
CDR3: CASSQDVGTPLHF

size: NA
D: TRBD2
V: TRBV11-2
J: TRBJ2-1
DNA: TGTGCCAGCAGCTCGCAACTAGCGGGAGCGTACTCCTACAATGAGCAGTTCTTC
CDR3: CASSSQLAGAYSYNEQFF

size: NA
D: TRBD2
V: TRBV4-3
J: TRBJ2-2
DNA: TGCGCCAGCAGCCAAGATCGAGGCGGGAGGGCCGGGGAGCTGTTTTTT
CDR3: CASSQDRGGRAGELFF

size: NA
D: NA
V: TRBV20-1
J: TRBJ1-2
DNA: TGCAGTGCGGGGGCTTCAGATGGCTACACCTTC
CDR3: CSAGASDGYTF

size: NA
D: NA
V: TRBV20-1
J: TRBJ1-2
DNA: TGCAGTGCAAAACAGGGATACGGCTACACCTTC
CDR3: CSAKQGYGYTF

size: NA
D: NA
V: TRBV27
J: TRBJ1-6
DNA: TGTGCCAGCAGTTCCTCCGAGGGTATCTATAATTCACCCCTCCACTTT
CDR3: CASSSSEGIYNSPLHF

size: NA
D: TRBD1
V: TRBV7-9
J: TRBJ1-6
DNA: TGTGCCAGCAGCTTGGGACAGGTGGAGAGTCAACCCCTCCACTTT
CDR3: CASSLGQVESQPLHF

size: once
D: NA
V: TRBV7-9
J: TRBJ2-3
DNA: TGTGCCAGCAGCCCTATGGAGCTGACTACGCAGTATTTT
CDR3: CASSPMELTTQYF

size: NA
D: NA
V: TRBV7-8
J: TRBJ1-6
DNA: TGTGCCAGCAGCCCCATCAGGACCAGCGCCCACTTT
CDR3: CASSPIRTSAHF

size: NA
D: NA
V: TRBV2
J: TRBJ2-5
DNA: TGTGCCAGCAGTGCCGACAGAAGAGAGACCCAGTACTTC
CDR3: CASSADRRETQYF

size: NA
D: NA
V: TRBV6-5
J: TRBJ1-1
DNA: TGTGCCAGCAGTTACTCGGGGGGGAACACTGAAGCTTTCTTT
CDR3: CASSYSGGNTEAFF

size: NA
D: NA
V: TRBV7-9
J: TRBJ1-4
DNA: TGTGCCAGCAGCTTGGGGCGCGGGAATGAAAAACTGTTTTTT
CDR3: CASSLGRGNEKLFF

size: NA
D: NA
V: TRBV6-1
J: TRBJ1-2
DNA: TGTGCCAGCAGTGGTGGGGGTTATGGGTCGAACTATGGCTACACCTTC
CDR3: CASSGGGYGSNYGYTF

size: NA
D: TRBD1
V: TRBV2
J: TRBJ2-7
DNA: TGTGCCAGCAGGAAACAGGGGATTACCCACGAGCAGTACTTC
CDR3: CASRKQGITHEQYF